Listed here is a single T cell receptor (beta chain). The antigen remains undetermined. Produced via immunoSEQ multiplex PCR; TCRdb's table is partial and in-frame only. The sample has roughly 120,000 clones, over 75% seen once. The data were taken from a study of T cell responses to AZD1222 COVID-19 vaccine. Study summary: Recipients boosted at about 4 weeks or about 12 weeks are pooled.

The CDR3 consists of 14 residues. Germline CDR1 and CDR2: DFQATT and SNEGSKA (reference sequence). V lost 6 bases and J lost 5, with 17 bases in between. Study conclusions and caveats: Two AZD1222 doses significantly raised spike-specific TCR breadth and depth over controls. Among spike-specific TCRs, nearly half reportedly target unmutated variant regions.

This clonotype was sampled from an adult in good health. This sample comprised peripheral blood, obtained on day 0 of AZD1222 vaccination. The chain links TRBV20-1 to TRBJ1-5; D is undetermined. The CDR3 loop reads CSASEHSRYQPQHF. In DNA, the CDR3 is TGCAGTGCCAGTGAACACTCCAGATATCAGCCCCAGCATTTT.